The clone carrying this T cell receptor beta chain was observed at least ten times. Its cognate antigen is unknown. The V and J ends lost 5 bases and 2 bases respectively, with 13 bases between them. This CDR3 comprises 14 residues. Per germline, CDR1 KGHSH and CDR2 LQKENI. Per the original methods: Clinicopathological groups supplied CDR3 differences that were used to build a distant-metastasis classifier for papillary thyroid cancer. TCRdb re-processed the PCR reads through MiXCR. In this record, the V and J calls reflect TCRdb's handling and not the investigators' own analysis. The repertoire holds around 46,000 clones, with roughly a fifth as singletons. There were no patients who had received any treatment before thyroid surgery. The record originates from a study of metastatic and nonmetastatic thyroid tumors. Findings and limits, study-wide: Malignant thyroid tumors reportedly had TCR beta diversity that was significantly higher than in benign nodules, in blood and tumor.

The chain couples TRBV18 to TRBJ2-7; no clear D gene. Sequencing used blood. The sequence was collected from a male donor with papillary thyroid cancer or a benign thyroid nodule (not recorded which). Some clones in this sample may be carry-over from other donors' samples. CDR3 amino acids: CASSDRLQTYEQYF. The CDR3 nucleotides are TGTGCCAGCTCAGATAGGCTGCAGACCTACGAGCAGTACTTC.